This T cell receptor beta chain is from a study of cytomegalovirus exposure and HLA in healthy donors. Study-wide points: For cytomegalovirus status, the classifier reportedly gave diagnoses with high specificity and sensitivity. Associated with cytomegalovirus, according to the listing, were 150 to 200 TCR beta chains. The CMV antigen specificity of a few CMV-associated chains was confirmed through in vitro analysis.

This clone is a singleton in its sample. What it binds is unknown. Assay: immunoSEQ multiplex PCR; the TCRdb copy retains only in-frame clones and omits some. The sample yields more than 70,000 clones, about 95% seen once. The ends were cut back, 4 bases at V and 1 base at J, with 15 bases in the middle. The CDR3 loop spans 16 amino acids. CDR1 and CDR2 from the germline V gene are WNHNN and SYGVQD (reference sequence). The sequencing input was PBMCs. This TCR derives from a young man in good health and CMV-seropositive. J is TRBJ2-3 and V is TRBV10-1; no firm D call. CDR3 sequence: CASSGSFDSRTDTQYF. In nucleotides, the CDR3 is TGCGCCAGCAGTGGATCCTTTGACTCTCGCACAGATACGCAGTATTTT.